Listed below are T cell receptor beta chains from one sample, sequenced in a study of blood T cell repertoires in COVID-19. Libraries were prepared by immunoSEQ multiplex PCR; TCRdb keeps only in-frame clonotypes and omits some of them. The table includes 120,000 or so clones, over 80% detected once. The source material was PBMCs or T cells enriched from blood (not recorded which). Receptors were obtained from a woman in her twenties or thirties who had recovered from COVID-19. The conserved cysteine and the conserved F or W are not part of the CDR3 here.

j_call v_call cdr3_aa
TRBJ2-5 TRBV19 ASSTRETQY
TRBJ2-3 TRBV24-1 ATSVTGGDTQY
TRBJ1-1 TRBV19 ASSFRGGGAEAF
TRBJ2-1 TRBV12-3/TRBV12-4 ASSSRPAGGF
TRBJ1-1 TRBV19 ASSIGNTEAF
TRBJ2-3 TRBV29-1 SVSKFGGKGTGIDTQY
TRBJ1-2 TRBV2 ASNIQGNYGYT
TRBJ1-2 TRBV9 ASSVLDSPIAFNYGYT
TRBJ2-5 TRBV7-8 ASSLLLFQETQY
TRBJ1-1 TRBV13 ASSLPGVNTEAF
TRBJ1-2 TRBV30 AWSQGGGYGYT
TRBJ2-1 TRBV18 ASSAGLAGGPGEQF
TRBJ2-2 TRBV20-1 SASRARGTGELF
TRBJ2-7 TRBV4-3 ASSQERTGGYEQY
TRBJ2-7 TRBV25-1 ASPPLGGHYEQY
TRBJ1-1 TRBV7-3 ASSLRNRNTEAF
TRBJ1-5 TRBV10-2 ASSESGGSTPQH
TRBJ2-1 TRBV7-8 ASSLVGGRTYNEQF
TRBJ1-1 TRBV15 ATSPGDPAKTEAF
TRBJ2-7 TRBV7-7 ASSPGRGGGYEQY
TRBJ2-7 TRBV5-4 ASSLAAGAYEQY
TRBJ2-7 TRBV7-8 RTSGPYEQY
TRBJ2-3 TRBV7-8 ASSGDSEASTDTQY
TRBJ1-5 TRBV9 ASSPGQGAGQPQH
TRBJ2-3 TRBV5-4 ASSEQGAADTQY
TRBJ2-7 TRBV5-1 ASSSRTSGNFEQY
TRBJ2-5 TRBV7-6 ASSLYPKASGRAETQY
TRBJ1-1 TRBV5-1 ASSLWGQMNTEAF
TRBJ2-7 TRBV5-1 ASSSEGTSAVYEQY
TRBJ1-2 TRBV28 ASSSQAPSYGYT
TRBJ1-5 TRBV29-1 SVGQAPNQPQH
TRBJ1-4 TRBV7-8 ASSLGEGRGEKLF
TRBJ1-4 TRBV13 ASSLPEQGPNEKLF
TRBJ2-6 TRBV7-9 ASSSLRGAGANVLT
TRBJ2-2 TRBV14 ASSQARSYTGELF
TRBJ2-7 TRBV28 ASSTRQLLW
TRBJ2-5 TRBV30 AWRYPTRQETQY
TRBJ2-2 TRBV5-4 ASSLSVGELF
TRBJ1-1 TRBV5-1 ASSQPGQENTEAF
TRBJ2-1 TRBV3-1/TRBV3-2 ASSQGLAELSWYEQF
TRBJ1-5 TRBV6-2/TRBV6-3 ASSRTGGNQPQH
TRBJ1-2 TRBV28 ASSERALNYGYT
TRBJ2-7 TRBV11-2 ASSGGLGIFYEQY
TRBJ2-5 TRBV3-1/TRBV3-2 ASSHTGTSGRKTQY
TRBJ2-7 TRBV20-1 SASVEVWREGLPFYEQY
TRBJ2-3 TRBV5-4 ASSLGDRGTDTQY
TRBJ2-7 TRBV4-2 ASSPTRDSFYEQY
TRBJ2-2 TRBV7-2 ASSSLVHGELF
TRBJ1-6 TRBV5-6 ASSDRTGWIDNSPLH
TRBJ2-3 TRBV7-9 ASSSGQGPTRTDTQY
TRBJ2-1 TRBV7-9 ALTVPSSYNEQF
TRBJ1-2 TRBV20-1 SASVYGYT
TRBJ2-1 TRBV5-1 ASSSIRSSYNEQF